Presented here are 15 T cell receptor beta chains from one specimen sequenced in a study of T cells in tumors after PD-1 blockade. The table came from immunoSEQ multiplex PCR; TCRdb's copy has only in-frame clones and leaves some out. The sample holds tens of thousands of clones, 74% seen once. Sample: PBMCs, taken after anti-PD-1 treatment. These receptors all stem from a human donor with basal cell carcinoma.

This sequence joins TRBV28 and TRBJ1-4, with 7 bases identical to TRBD1. V was clipped by 6 bases and J by 5 bases; unmatched bases: 3. The germline CDR1 and CDR2 sequences are MDHEN and SYDVKM. The CDR3 contains 13 residues. DNA of the CDR3: TGTGCCAGCAGAAAGGGGGCGAATGAAAAACTGTTTTTT. Translation: CASRKGANEKLFF.

The chain combines TRBV5-6 with TRBJ2-2, with 8 bases matching TRBD1. V was pared by 1 base and J by 5 bases, with 7 bases of the junction left unmatched. The CDR3 totals 16 residues. Germline loops: CDR1 SGHDT, CDR2 YYEEEE. CDR3 residues: CASSLRTGLGTGELFF. The CDR3 DNA follows: TGTGCCAGCAGCTTGAGGACAGGGCTGGGGACCGGGGAGCTGTTTTTT.

This chain connects TRBV7-2 to TRBJ2-7; TRBD1 might be the D (5 bases). The CDR3 totals 13 residues. Germline V lookup: CDR1 SGHTA, CDR2 FQGNSA. V was pared by 4 bases and J by 4 bases, with 11 bases between. The CDR3 region is CASSYTQGYEQYF. CDR3 bases: TGTGCCAGCAGCTACACCCAGGGATACGAGCAGTACTTC.

This clone was seen a few times. The rearrangement links TRBV5-1 to TRBJ2-5; D assignment may be TRBD1 or TRBD2 (7 bases each). V lost 6 bases to trimming and J lost 4 bases, with 19 bases between them. Per the germline V gene, CDR1 is SGHRS and CDR2 is YFSETQ. The length of the CDR3 is 15 residues. The CDR3 sequence is CASIRGGLAAETQYF. The CDR3 DNA follows: TGCGCCAGCATCAGGGGGGGTCTAGCTGCAGAGACCCAGTACTTC.

This clone was seen only once. The gene calls are TRBV19 and TRBJ2-5; D possibly corresponds to TRBD2 (5 bases). The CDR3 is 15 residues long. The germline CDR1 and CDR2 sequences are LNHDA and SQIVND (reference sequence). V lost 5 bases and J lost 2, with 15 bases in between. In nucleotides, the CDR3 is TGTGCCAGTAGTCCGGGAAGGAGGCCGCAAGAGACCCAGTACTTC. Amino acid sequence: CASSPGRRPQETQYF.

On this clone: The same CDR3 also results from other DNA sequences found in this sample. This chain joins TRBV6-5 and TRBJ1-5; 8 nucleotides match TRBD1. V was pared by 4 bases and J by 5 bases, with 4 bases of the junction left unmatched. The CDR3 totals 14 residues. The germline gives CDR1 MNHEY, CDR2 SVGAGI. The DNA of the CDR3 is TGTGCCAGCAGTTTACAGGGGGGAGATCAGCCCCAGCATTTT. This gives the protein CASSLQGGDQPQHF.

The V gene is TRBV10-3, the J gene TRBJ1-1; D is ambiguous. The CDR3 covers 13 residues. The V gene's germline CDR1 is ENHRY and CDR2 SYGVKD. V lost 6 bases and J 0 bases, leaving 8 bases between the germline ends. CDR3 sequence: CAISEGMNTEAFF. The CDR3 DNA reads as TGTGCCATCAGCGAGGGCATGAACACTGAAGCTTTCTTT.

V gene TRBV5-4 combines with J gene TRBJ2-5, with D unresolved. The CDR3 has 14 amino acids. Germline V CDR1 and CDR2: SGHNT, YYREEE (reference sequence). V was pared by 4 bases and J by 4 bases, with 14 bases between. This CDR3 reads CASSQPGQRETQYF. CDR3 nucleotide sequence: TGTGCCAGCAGCCAGCCAGGTCAAAGAGAGACCCAGTACTTC.

This sequence joins TRBV19 and TRBJ1-2; 9 bases fit TRBD1. Germline assignment: CDR1 LNHDA and CDR2 SQIVND (reference sequence). Trimming cost V 1 base and J 5 bases; bases outside gene matches: 2. There are 14 residues in the CDR3. The CDR3 region is CASSIAGQGYGYTF. DNA of the CDR3: TGTGCCAGTAGTATAGCCGGACAGGGGTATGGCTACACCTTC.

The chain has TRBV7-2 and TRBJ2-3; D might be TRBD1 or TRBD2, each matching 5 bases. The CDR3 is 16 amino acids. V was pared by 1 base and J by 0 bases, with 11 bases between. In germline, CDR1 is SGHTA, CDR2 FQGNSA. Here the CDR3 reads CASSLDGTGSTDTQYF. CDR3 DNA sequence: TGTGCCAGCAGCTTAGACGGGACGGGTAGCACAGATACGCAGTATTTT. Drawing the rest from reference TRBV7-2 and TRBJ2-3, the complete variable domain is GAGVSQSPSNKVTEKGKDVELRCDPISGHTALYWYRQSLGQGLEFLIYFQGNSAPDKSGLPSDRFSAERTGGSVSTLTIQRTQQEDSAVYLCASSLDGTGSTDTQYFGPGTRLTVL.

CDR3 region: CASSELRGDYNEQFF. Here the CDR3 DNA reads TGTGCCAGCAGTGAATTGCGGGGGGACTACAATGAGCAGTTCTTC. The chain recombines TRBV2 with TRBJ2-1, with TRBD2 matching over 8 bases. The J segment lost 3 bases and the V segment lost 2 bases, leaving 3 bases of the junction unmatched. Germline CDR1 and CDR2: SNHLY and FYNNEI. The CDR3 covers 15 residues.

This sequence joins TRBV3-1 (or the pseudogene TRBV3-2) and TRBJ2-2; no clear D. V was clipped by 0 bases and J by 7 bases, with 9 bases between them. Germline CDR1 is LGHDT and CDR2 is YNNKEL (reference sequence). The CDR3 extends over 14 amino acids. CDR3 sequence (DNA): TGTGCCAGCAGCCAAGATAATCGGCTCGGGGAGCTGTTTTTT. Residues: CASSQDNRLGELFF.

This clone was counted between two and nine times. This chain links TRBV7-2 with TRBJ2-7; perhaps D is TRBD1 or TRBD2 (5 bases each). This CDR3 contains 13 residues. Per germline, CDR1 SGHTA and CDR2 FQGNSA. Trimming pared 1 base from V and 5 bases from J, leaving 9 bases between. CDR3 in DNA: TGTGCCAGCAGCTTAGGAGGGGCGGACGAGCAGTACTTC. Its translation is CASSLGGADEQYF.

The chain combines TRBV6-5 with TRBJ2-7; a weak D match, TRBD2 (5 bases). Germline CDR1 is MNHEY and CDR2 is SVGAGI. Trimming pared 2 bases from V and 2 bases from J, leaving 10 bases between. This CDR3 region has 14 residues. CDR3 DNA sequence: TGTGCCAGCAGTTACATTAGCGCCGCCTACGAGCAGTACTTC. Translating gives CASSYISAAYEQYF.

The chain employs TRBV7-9 and TRBJ1-2, with 8 bases aligning to TRBD1. Germline V lookup: CDR1 SEHNR, CDR2 FQNEAQ (reference sequence). CDR3 length: 14 residues. J lost 2 bases, V lost 5 bases, and 4 bases had no gene match. Here the CDR3 DNA reads TGTGCCAGCAGCGCTGGGACAGGCAACTATGGCTACACCTTC. It is translated as CASSAGTGNYGYTF.